This T cell receptor (beta chain) was recovered during a study of T cell repertoires in cytomegalovirus infection. This clonotype was counted at least ten times. TCRdb reanalysed the reads using MiXCR and keeps one entry per CDR3 protein. This sample has about 530,000 distinct CDR3 sequences, with around 27% found just once. The CDR3 is made up of 12 amino acids. CDR1 is SEHNR and CDR2 is FQNEAQ in the germline V gene (reference sequence). V was pared by 4 bases and J by 9 bases, with 10 bases between. The sequencing input was PBMCs. V is TRBV7-9 and J is TRBJ2-1; weak D call: TRBD2 (6 bases). The source is a human donor in good health (CMV status not recorded). Some clones in this sample may be carry-over from other donors' samples. The CDR3 here is CASSSASAEQFF. The DNA of the CDR3 is TGTGCCAGCAGCTCCGCTAGCGCTGAGCAGTTCTTC.